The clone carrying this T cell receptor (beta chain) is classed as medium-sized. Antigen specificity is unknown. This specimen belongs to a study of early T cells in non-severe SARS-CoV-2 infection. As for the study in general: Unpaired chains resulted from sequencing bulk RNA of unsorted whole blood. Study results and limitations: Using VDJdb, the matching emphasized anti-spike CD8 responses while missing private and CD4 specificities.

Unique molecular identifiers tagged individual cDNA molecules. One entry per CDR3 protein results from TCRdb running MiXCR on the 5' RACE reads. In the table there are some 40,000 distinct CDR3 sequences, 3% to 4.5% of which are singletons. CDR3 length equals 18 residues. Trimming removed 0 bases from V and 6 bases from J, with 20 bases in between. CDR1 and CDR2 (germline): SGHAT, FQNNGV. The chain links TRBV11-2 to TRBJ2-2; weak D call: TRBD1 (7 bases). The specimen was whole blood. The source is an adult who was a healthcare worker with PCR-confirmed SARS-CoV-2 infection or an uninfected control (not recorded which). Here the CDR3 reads CASSLDWGQRAFPGELFF. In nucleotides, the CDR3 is TGTGCCAGCAGCTTAGATTGGGGACAGCGGGCCTTCCCCGGGGAGCTGTTTTTT.